This TCR beta chain emerged from a study of blood T cells in healthy people across ages. Study summary: There was about one barcoded beta molecule captured by template switching per two T cells.

This clonotype was found a few times. The antigen remains unidentified. Per the germline V gene, CDR1 is LGHNA and CDR2 is YNFKEQ. This CDR3 is built from 15 residues. Trimming stripped 2 bases from V and 3 bases from J, with 11 bases between. The study's findings and limits: The percentage of naive T cells correlated strongly with TCR beta diversity.

Every sample gave at least 5 micrograms of total RNA when it was extracted. A J-beta primer mix and a sample-barcoded 5' primer were used in a second PCR of about 7 to 12 cycles. MiXCR was run by TCRdb on the 5' RACE reads, yielding one entry per CDR3 protein. The sample records 1.5 million or so distinct CDR3 sequences, around two fifths being singletons. Material: blood. This chain connects TRBV4-2 to TRBJ2-4; D is unresolved. This receptor was obtained from a woman between 18 and 30 years old in good health. The CDR3 region has the DNA TGTGCCAGCAGCCAACTGGCAATGGACAAAAACATTCAGTACTTC. This gives the protein CASSQLAMDKNIQYF.